This T cell receptor beta chain was observed in a study of T and B cells in COVID-19 patients. About the research overall: Active-infection patients were older, median roughly 67 years, than recovered patients, median about 36 years. Of approximately 21 active-infection patients, 12 were critically ill with mechanical ventilation or extracorporeal membrane oxygenation. Study-level points and caveats: Few blood samples existed from mildly ill patients during symptoms or early in severe cases. Active COVID-19 showed highly clonal TRB repertoires; recovery showed diversity and richness above healthy donors.

Germline V gives CDR1 MNHNS, CDR2 SASEGT. Trimming pared 6 bases from V and 2 bases from J, leaving 8 bases between. This CDR3 is built from 14 residues. From blood, about 240-550 ng of genomic DNA served as TRB template. TRB rearrangements were amplified by multiplex PCR with BIOMED2 TRB-A/B primers. TCRdb itself ran the multiplex PCR reads through MiXCR, one entry per CDR3 protein. The sample holds 4,500 to 5,000 distinct CDR3 sequences, 25% to 35% seen once. By proportion, this clonotype is medium-sized. The antigen is not known. The gene calls are TRBV6-1 and TRBJ2-6, with D perhaps matching TRBD1 (5 bases). The TCR sequence derives from a human donor who had recovered from COVID-19. The specimen was blood. CDR3: CASRQATGANVLTF. For the CDR3, the DNA is TGTGCCAGCAGACAGGCTACTGGGGCCAACGTCCTGACTTTC.